One sample yielded the 15 T cell receptor beta chains listed below, sequenced in a study of vaccination and CD4 T cells after COVID-19. No antigen has been assigned to these receptors. With the Oncomine TCR Beta short-read assay, DNA from cultured CD4+ T cells was sequenced. CD4+ T cells were cultured, and genomic DNA was extracted from them. TCRdb re-derived calls from the PCR reads in MiXCR, one entry per CDR3 protein. The table includes 8,000 or so distinct CDR3 sequences, around 32% detected once. Noted treatment: approximately nine-day PBMC culture with coronavirus spike peptide pools or control peptides (ViraFEST assay). Gathering of the CD4+ T cells, from the unexposed donor, took place before the COVID-19 pandemic (2011-2018). The sequenced material came from CD4+ T cells from blood, cultured in vitro. These receptor sequences come from a human donor in good health.

This clonotype was seen a few times. This chain connects TRBV28 to TRBJ1-2; D unclear. The CDR3 has 11 amino acids. Trimming stripped 8 bases from V and 2 bases from J, with 6 bases between. The germline V gene has CDR1 MDHEN and CDR2 SYDVKM. The CDR3 nucleotides read TGTGCCAGCTACGGCAACTATGGCTACACCTTC. Protein sequence: CASYGNYGYTF.

The chain joins TRBV7-2 to TRBJ2-1, with unresolved D. Germline V gene data show CDR1 as SGHTA and CDR2 as FQGNSA. V was clipped by 5 bases and J by 6 bases, with 14 bases between them. CDR3 length: 14 amino acids. The DNA for the CDR3 is TGTGCCAGCAGCATTAGCAGTAGGGTCAATGAGCAGTTCTTC. It specifies CASSISSRVNEQFF.

This clonotype appeared once. The chain links TRBV28 to TRBJ1-1; possibly TRBD1 for D (6 bases). The ends were cut back, 6 bases at V and 4 bases at J, with 15 bases in the middle. CDR1 is MDHEN and CDR2 is SYDVKM in the germline V gene. This CDR3 region has 14 residues. CDR3 residues: CASRVQGLSTEAFF. The CDR3 coding sequence is TGTGCCAGCAGGGTCCAGGGGTTGAGCACTGAAGCTTTCTTT.

This clonotype showed up just a few times. The rearrangement links TRBV28 to TRBJ1-1; a possible D gene is TRBD1 (5 bases). V was clipped by 2 bases and J by 6 bases, with 13 bases between them. Per germline, CDR1 MDHEN and CDR2 SYDVKM. The length of the CDR3 is 14 residues. CDR3 residues: CASSLQGLNPEAFF. The CDR3 coding sequence is TGTGCCAGCAGTTTACAGGGTTTGAATCCTGAAGCTTTCTTT.

This chain joins TRBV25-1 and TRBJ2-7; unclear D gene. V was pared by 2 bases and J by 4 bases, with 3 bases between. CDR1 and CDR2 from the germline V gene are MGHDK and SYGVNS. This CDR3 region has 11 residues. CDR3 bases: TGTGCCAGCAGTGAAGGTTACGAGCAGTACTTC. Amino acids: CASSEGYEQYF.

In this sample, this clonotype turned up a few times. This chain uses TRBV6-1 with TRBJ2-7, with D tentatively TRBD1 or TRBD2 (6 bases each). The CDR3 extends over 13 amino acids. Germline assignment: CDR1 MNHNS and CDR2 SASEGT. V shed 5 bases and J shed 4 bases, with 12 bases lying between them. The CDR3 region has the DNA TGTGCCAGCAGTCGGAGGGACAAATACGAGCAGTACTTC. It codes for CASSRRDKYEQYF.

This clonotype was observed a handful of times. The CDR3 loop is CASSTQGITEAFF. The CDR3 DNA sequence: TGTGCCAGCAGCACACAGGGGATCACTGAAGCTTTCTTT. V and J are TRBV7-2 and TRBJ1-1; 7 positions match TRBD1. V shed 5 bases and J 4 bases; nucleotides not matched to a gene: 4. Germline lookup yields CDR1 SGHTA and CDR2 FQGNSA. There are 13 residues in the CDR3.

The chain has TRBV7-8 and TRBJ2-7, with D perhaps TRBD2 (5 bases). CDR3 length: 15 residues. Deletions cut 5 bases from V and 3 bases from J, with 17 bases between. Germline V CDR1 and CDR2: SGHVS, FQNEAQ. The CDR3, as DNA: TGTGCCAGCAGCCCGATGGCGGGTGTTGGCTACGAGCAGTACTTC. It yields the protein CASSPMAGVGYEQYF.

This clonotype occurred once. A clone one base away is much larger, so this may be a read error. The chain combines TRBV20-1 with TRBJ1-2, with D hard to call. The CDR3 spans 12 residues. Germline CDR1 is DFQATT and CDR2 is SNEGSKA (reference sequence). CDR3 nucleotide sequence: TGCAGTGCTAGAGATCTGGCCTATGACTACACCTTC. Its translation: CSARDLAYDYTF.

This clonotype rates as large (0.1 to 1%). The chain links TRBV7-3 to TRBJ1-1; 7 bases agree with TRBD1. The CDR3 loop spans 13 amino acids. In germline, CDR1 is SGHTA, CDR2 FQGTGA. J lost 7 bases, V lost 1 base, and 3 bases had no gene match. The CDR3 here is CASSLSRDSEAFF. The DNA of the CDR3 is TGTGCCAGCAGCTTAAGCCGGGACAGTGAAGCTTTCTTT.

The chain recombines TRBV28 with TRBJ2-2; 7 nucleotides agree with TRBD2. The CDR3 has 14 residues. Germline V CDR1 and CDR2: MDHEN, SYDVKM. Unmatched junction bases numbered 5, after V lost 2 bases and J lost 8 bases. CDR3 amino acids: CASSLAGATGELFF. DNA for the CDR3: TGTGCCAGCAGTTTAGCGGGAGCGACAGGGGAGCTGTTTTTT.

The chain recombines TRBV6-2 or TRBV6-3 with TRBJ2-3; 8 bases line up with TRBD1. The germline gives CDR1 MNHEY, CDR2 SVGEGT. V dropped 6 bases and J dropped 3; count of bases not matched to a gene: 14. There are 17 residues in the CDR3. The CDR3 loop reads CASSPQTGDRGTDTQYF. The DNA of the CDR3 is TGTGCCAGCAGCCCCCAGACAGGGGATAGAGGTACAGATACGCAGTATTTT.

This chain links TRBV6-5 with TRBJ2-7; D unresolved. From germline, CDR1 is MNHEY and CDR2 SVGAGI. The CDR3 totals 11 residues. The V end was cut by 2 bases, the J end by 11 bases, with 10 bases between. The DNA of the CDR3 is TGTGCCAGCAGTTACGGTCGTCGGGAGTACTTC. It codes for CASSYGRREYF.

The table lists this clonotype with a few counts. The chain couples TRBV6-5 to TRBJ2-1, with a possible D match to TRBD2 (6 bases). The CDR3 runs to 15 residues. Germline loops: CDR1 MNHEY, CDR2 SVGAGI. Trimming took off 0 bases at V and 6 bases at J, with 12 bases between the two ends. CDR3 in amino acids: CASSYSPGSPNEQFF. As DNA, the CDR3 is TGTGCCAGCAGTTACTCTCCCGGGAGCCCCAATGAGCAGTTCTTC.

The rearrangement uses TRBV7-2 and TRBJ2-1; D possibly corresponds to TRBD2 (6 bases). The CDR3 totals 14 residues. Germline loops: CDR1 SGHTA, CDR2 FQGNSA. V lost 5 bases to trimming and J lost 4 bases, with 12 bases between them. The CDR3 sequence is CASSRGSRYNEQFF. Here the CDR3 DNA reads TGTGCCAGCAGCCGGGGGTCCCGATACAATGAGCAGTTCTTC.